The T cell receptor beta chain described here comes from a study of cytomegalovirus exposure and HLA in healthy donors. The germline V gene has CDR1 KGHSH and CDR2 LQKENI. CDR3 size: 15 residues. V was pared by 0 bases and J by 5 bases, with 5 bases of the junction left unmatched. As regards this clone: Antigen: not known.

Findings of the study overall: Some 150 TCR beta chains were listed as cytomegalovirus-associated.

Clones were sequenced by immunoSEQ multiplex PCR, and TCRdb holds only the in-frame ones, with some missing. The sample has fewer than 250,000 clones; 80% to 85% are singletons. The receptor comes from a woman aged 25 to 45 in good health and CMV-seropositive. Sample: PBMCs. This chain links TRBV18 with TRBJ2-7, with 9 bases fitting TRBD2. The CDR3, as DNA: TGTGCCAGCTCACCACCTCGTAGCGGGGGAAACGAGCAGTACTTC. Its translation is CASSPPRSGGNEQYF.